Following are 25 T cell receptor beta chains from one sample sequenced in a study of T cell repertoires in cytomegalovirus infection. TCRdb re-derived calls from the reads in MiXCR, one entry per CDR3 protein. The data hold 350,000 to 550,000 distinct CDR3 sequences, with around 32% observed a single time. The sequenced sample was PBMCs. Receptor source: a human donor in good health (CMV status not recorded). Some clones in this sample may be carry-over from other donors' samples.

This clonotype was seen a few times. In nucleotides, the CDR3 is TGTGCCACCAAACAGGGCATGGGAAACTATGGCTACACCTTC. As protein: CATKQGMGNYGYTF. The rearrangement links TRBV28 to TRBJ1-2, with D possibly matching TRBD1 (6 bases). This CDR3 is built from 14 residues. CDR1 is MDHEN and CDR2 is SYDVKM in the germline V gene. V dropped 10 bases and J dropped 2 bases, with 17 bases sitting between them.

This clonotype was recorded many times. CDR3 DNA sequence: TGTGCCAGCAGCTTATACAGGGGGCTAGATCAGCCCCAGCATTTT. This sequence encodes CASSLYRGLDQPQHF. The chain has TRBV7-6 and TRBJ1-5; TRBD1 aligns across 9 bases. Germline V gene lookup returns CDR1 SGHVS and CDR2 FNYEAQ. The CDR3 is 15 residues long. V lost 2 bases and J lost 5; bases outside the gene matches: 4. Based on the CDR3 plus reference TRBV7-6 and TRBJ1-5, the full variable domain is GAGVSQSPRYKVTKRGQDVALRCDPISGHVSLYWYRQALGQGPEFLTYFNYEAQQDKSGLPNDRFSAERPEGSISTLTIQRTEQRDSAMYRCASSLYRGLDQPQHFGDGTRLSIL.

This clonotype came up a few times. This sequence joins TRBV12-3 or TRBV12-4 and TRBJ1-1; D is undetermined. The CDR3 is made up of 13 amino acids. V shed 8 bases and J shed 1 base, with 11 bases lying between them. CDR3 coding DNA: TGTGCCAGCGGGAACAGCGCGAACACTGAAGCTTTCTTT. Residues: CASGNSANTEAFF.

The chain recombines TRBV6-1 with TRBJ1-1; D remains unclear. The CDR3 spans 14 residues. Germline V gene lookup returns CDR1 MNHNS and CDR2 SASEGT. V lost 1 base and J 7 bases, leaving 13 bases between the germline ends. CDR3 residues: CASSEGLWAIEAFF. The CDR3 DNA is TGTGCCAGCAGTGAAGGACTCTGGGCGATTGAAGCTTTCTTT.

This clonotype showed up many times. The V gene is TRBV4-1, the J gene TRBJ1-2; no definite D call. CDR3 size: 17 residues. V was trimmed by 0 bases and J by 5 bases, leaving 19 bases between them. Germline V gene data show CDR1 as MGHRA and CDR2 as YSYEKL. The CDR3 nucleotides are TGCGCCAGCAGCCAAGACGTCTCCACGGATTTAAGATATGGCTACACCTTC. This translates into CASSQDVSTDLRYGYTF.

This clonotype came up once. One base away lies a much larger clone, so this may be a sequencing read error. The gene calls are TRBV7-8 and TRBJ2-2; D is possibly TRBD1 (6 bases). CDR3 length: 16 residues. The germline V gene has CDR1 SGHVS and CDR2 FQNEAQ. CDR3 amino acids: CASSLTSGQYTGALFF. CDR3 nucleotides: TGTGCCAGCAGCCTTACAAGTGGACAGTACACCGGGGCGCTGTTTTTT.

In this sample, this clonotype turned up many times. The V call is TRBV7-8, the J call TRBJ2-2, with D perhaps TRBD2 (7 bases). Trimming removed 1 base from V and 0 bases from J, with 15 bases in between. CDR1 is SGHVS, CDR2 FQNEAQ, per germline. This CDR3 comprises 18 residues. CDR3: CASSLEGRGGANTGELFF. The CDR3 DNA is TGTGCCAGCAGCTTAGAGGGGAGGGGGGGAGCGAACACCGGGGAGCTGTTTTTT.

The chain uses TRBV28 and TRBJ1-3; tentative D call: TRBD1 (5 bases). The germline CDR1 and CDR2 sequences are MDHEN and SYDVKM. V lost 4 bases and J lost 2, with 12 bases in between. CDR3 size: 15 residues. CDR3 DNA sequence: TGTGCCAGCAGTTCCCCCAGGGACCCTGGAAACACCATATATTTT. Protein product: CASSSPRDPGNTIYF.

The chain recombines TRBV6-2 or TRBV6-3 with TRBJ2-1, with 10 nucleotides matching TRBD2. Per the germline V gene, CDR1 is MNHEY and CDR2 is SVGEGT. This CDR3 contains 14 residues. Losses at the gene ends were 7 bases for V and 7 bases for J; bases not matched to a gene: 7. The CDR3 protein is CASNPAGGLNEQFF. Here the CDR3 DNA reads TGTGCCAGCAACCCAGCGGGGGGGCTTAATGAGCAGTTCTTC.

The gene calls are TRBV19 and TRBJ1-3; D is perhaps TRBD1 (5 bases). Trimming took off 7 bases at V and 3 bases at J, with 22 bases between the two ends. Germline-derived CDR1 and CDR2 are LNHDA and SQIVND (reference sequence). This CDR3 contains 17 residues. The CDR3 bases are TGTGCCAGTACCCAAAGGGGAAGAGGGCCGTTTGGAAACACCATATATTTT. Protein: CASTQRGRGPFGNTIYF. The entire variable domain, with the rest obtained from reference TRBV19 and TRBJ1-3, is as follows: DGGITQSPKYLFRKEGQNVTLSCEQNLNHDAMYWYRQDPGQGLRLIYYSQIVNDFQKGDIAEGYSVSREKKESFPLTVTSAQKNPTAFYLCASTQRGRGPFGNTIYFGEGSWLTVV.

A few counts support this clonotype. The chain carries TRBV20-1 and TRBJ2-3, with 8 bases fitting TRBD2. CDR1 is DFQATT and CDR2 is SNEGSKA in the germline V gene (reference sequence). V lost 5 bases and J lost 5; bases outside the gene matches: 12. The CDR3 runs to 15 residues. DNA of the CDR3: TGCAGTGCTGTGGCTCTTAGCGGGGCAATAGATACGCAGTATTTT. Protein sequence: CSAVALSGAIDTQYF.

The chain uses TRBV30 and TRBJ1-1; D unresolved. This CDR3 is built from 15 residues. Trimming removed 0 bases at V and 0 bases at J, with 11 bases between. CDR1 is GTSNPN, CDR2 SVGIG, per germline (reference sequence). This CDR3 is CAWSVRAGMNTEAFF. The CDR3 DNA reads as TGTGCCTGGAGTGTACGGGCGGGGATGAACACTGAAGCTTTCTTT.

This clonotype was seen more than once but under ten times. J is TRBJ2-2 and V is TRBV12-3 or TRBV12-4, with TRBD1 as a possible D gene (7 bases). V dropped 6 bases and J dropped 7 bases, with 24 bases sitting between them. The CDR3 extends over 17 amino acids. The CDR3 is CASRTLWEAGGIGELFF. The CDR3 bases are TGTGCCAGCAGGACCCTCTGGGAGGCAGGGGGGATCGGGGAGCTGTTTTTT.

This clonotype was recorded at least ten times. The CDR3 sequence: CASSLHLVNYEQYF. DNA of the CDR3: TGCGCCAGCAGCCTCCACCTGGTTAACTACGAGCAGTACTTC. This rearrangement joins TRBV4-1 to TRBJ2-7; D is unresolved. The germline V gene has CDR1 MGHRA and CDR2 YSYEKL. The CDR3 totals 14 residues. Trimming removed 4 bases at V and 3 bases at J, with 13 bases between.

The chain is built from TRBV10-3 and TRBJ1-4; maybe TRBD1 (5 bases). The CDR3 runs 13 residues. The V end was cut by 10 bases, the J end by 3 bases, with 12 bases between. Germline CDR1 is ENHRY and CDR2 is SYGVKD. CDR3 nucleotide sequence: TGTGCCACCGGGGGGAATGCTAATGAAAAACTGTTTTTT. As protein: CATGGNANEKLFF.

V and J are TRBV7-6 and TRBJ2-7; D possibly uses TRBD1 or TRBD2 (6 bases each). The V end lost 0 bases, the J end lost 1 base, and 13 bases lay between the germline ends. The CDR3 runs to 16 residues. Germline CDR1 reads SGHVS; CDR2 reads FNYEAQ. The CDR3: CASSLASGAQSYEQYF. In nucleotides, the CDR3 is TGTGCCAGCAGCTTAGCTTCGGGGGCTCAGTCCTACGAGCAGTACTTC.

This clonotype came up a few times. Here the CDR3 reads CASSPLGGQGGEQYF. CDR3 in DNA: TGTGCCAGCAGCCCACTTGGGGGGCAGGGGGGGGAGCAGTACTTC. The V gene is TRBV7-8, the J gene TRBJ2-7; D might be TRBD1 or TRBD2, each matching 7 bases. There are 15 residues in the CDR3. V lost 5 bases, J lost 7 bases, and 21 bases lay in between. CDR1 and CDR2 (germline): SGHVS, FQNEAQ.

There are many counts of this clonotype. CDR3 sequence (DNA): TGTGCCAGCACCCCTGGGTGGGGAAGCTCCTACGAGCAGTACTTC. The encoded protein is CASTPGWGSSYEQYF. This sequence joins TRBV6-5 and TRBJ2-7; D is uncertain. Trimming cost V 7 bases and J 0 bases, with 16 bases left between them. Germline V gene lookup returns CDR1 MNHEY and CDR2 SVGAGI. CDR3 size: 15 residues.

V usage is TRBV6-6 and J usage is TRBJ2-1; 10 nucleotides match TRBD2. CDR1 is MNHNY and CDR2 is SVGAGI in the germline V gene (reference sequence). This CDR3 contains 14 residues. V was pared by 8 bases and J by 8 bases, with 9 bases of the junction left unmatched. The CDR3 spells CASGAAGGPYEQFF. The DNA for the CDR3 is TGTGCCAGCGGGGCAGCGGGGGGGCCCTATGAGCAGTTCTTC.

The chain carries TRBV7-9 and TRBJ2-3; TRBD2 matches at 7 bases. V dropped 8 bases and J dropped 0; count of bases not matched to a gene: 8. Germline loops: CDR1 SEHNR, CDR2 FQNEAQ (reference sequence). This CDR3 has 15 amino acids. CDR3 loop: CASRLADASTDTQYF. In nucleotides, the CDR3 is TGTGCCAGCCGACTAGCAGATGCTAGCACAGATACGCAGTATTTT. The full variable domain, rest sourced from reference TRBV7-9 and TRBJ2-3, is DTGVSQNPRHKITKRGQNVTFRCDPISEHNRLYWYRQTLGQGPEFLTYFQNEAQLEKSRLLSDRFSAERPKGSFSTLEIQRTEQGDSAMYLCASRLADASTDTQYFGPGTRLTVL.

Ten or more counts support this clonotype. This chain uses TRBV7-2 with TRBJ2-7; weak D call: TRBD2 (6 bases). The V gene lost 7 bases and the J gene lost 6 bases, with 28 bases spanning the gap. Per germline, CDR1 SGHTA and CDR2 FQGNSA. The CDR3 contains 17 residues. This chain's CDR3 is CASTPNSGGAMVGEQYF. The DNA of the CDR3 is TGTGCCAGCACCCCCAATTCCGGGGGAGCTATGGTTGGCGAGCAGTACTTC.

The gene calls are TRBV6-1 and TRBJ2-3; D ambiguous. Trimming cost V 2 bases and J 0 bases, with 9 bases left between them. Germline V CDR1 and CDR2: MNHNS, SASEGT. The CDR3 length is 15 residues. The CDR3 coding sequence is TGTGCCAGCAGTGAAAACGGAAGAAGCACAGATACGCAGTATTTT. Protein: CASSENGRSTDTQYF.

The gene calls are TRBV7-6 and TRBJ2-3; 7 bases fit TRBD1. Germline V gene data show CDR1 as SGHVS and CDR2 as FNYEAQ. The CDR3 has 17 amino acids. Trimming took 5 bases from V and 3 from J; bases not matched to a gene: 14. As DNA, the CDR3 is TGTGCCAGCAGCCTGGGGACAGCCCTGGGTACTACAGATACGCAGTATTTT. Translating it yields CASSLGTALGTTDTQYF.

This chain uses TRBV2 with TRBJ1-1; 10 bases line up with TRBD1. The germline V gene encodes CDR1 SNHLY and CDR2 FYNNEI. V shed 0 bases and J 11 bases; nucleotides not matched to a gene: 9. The CDR3 consists of 15 residues. The CDR3 sequence is CASSEAIGQGVFAFF. DNA of the CDR3: TGTGCCAGCAGTGAAGCCATTGGACAGGGGGTTTTTGCTTTCTTT.

Notes on this clonotype: One end of the junction does not line up with germline, which may come from a read error. This sequence joins TRBV7-2 and TRBJ1-3; D not certain. Looked up from germline, CDR1 is SGHTA and CDR2 is FQGNSA. This CDR3 has 11 residues. This CDR3 reads CASSYGNSIYF. The CDR3 bases are TGTGCCAGCAGCTATGGAAACAGCATATATTTT. The variable domain in full, with the rest retrieved from reference TRBV7-2 and TRBJ1-3, is GAGVSQSPSNKVTEKGKDVELRCDPISGHTALYWYRQSLGQGLEFLIYFQGNSAPDKSGLPSDRFSAERTGGSVSTLTIQRTQQEDSAVYLCASSYGNSIYFGEGSWLTVV.